The 9 T cell receptor beta chains reported below all come from one sample, sequenced in a study of cytomegalovirus exposure and HLA in healthy donors. Both 60 Vbeta primers and 13 Jbeta primers went into the PCR. Sequencing used immunoSEQ multiplex PCR; TCRdb keeps in-frame clones, though not all of them. The table shows more than 150,000 clones, with around three quarters occurring only once. Material for sequencing was PBMCs. Source of these receptors: a woman in her thirties in good health and CMV-seronegative.

This clone was detected once. This sample also contains other DNA sequences that code for the same CDR3. The chain has TRBV6-5 and TRBJ2-5; 10 positions agree with TRBD1. Germline V CDR1 and CDR2: MNHEY, SVGAGI. The V and J ends lost 2 bases and 5 bases, in that order; junction bases with no gene match: 2. This CDR3 is 14 amino acids long. Here the CDR3 DNA reads TGTGCCAGCAGTTACGGGACAGGGGAGGAGACCCAGTACTTC. Amino acid sequence: CASSYGTGEETQYF.

V usage is TRBV2 and J usage is TRBJ1-6; D is ambiguous. CDR3 length: 13 residues. V lost 6 bases, J lost 11 bases, and 14 bases lay in between. The germline V gene has CDR1 SNHLY and CDR2 FYNNEI. CDR3 residues: CASSAFGVPPLHF. CDR3 nucleotides: TGTGCCAGCAGCGCCTTCGGTGTCCCACCCCTCCACTTT. The full variable domain, with the rest looked up from reference TRBV2 and TRBJ1-6, is EPEVTQTPSHQVTQMGQEVILRCVPISNHLYFYWYRQILGQKVEFLVSFYNNEISEKSEIFDDQFSVERPDGSNFTLKIRSTKLEDSAMYFCASSAFGVPPLHFGNGTRLTVT.

This chain uses TRBV28 with TRBJ1-6; D is uncertain. The germline V and J ends were trimmed by 4 bases and 9 bases, with 4 bases remaining between them. The CDR3 loop spans 11 amino acids. Germline V lookup: CDR1 MDHEN, CDR2 SYDVKM. The chain's CDR3 is CASSWASPLHF. DNA of the CDR3: TGTGCCAGCAGTTGGGCTTCACCCCTCCACTTT. The full variable domain, in which reference TRBV28 and TRBJ1-6 provide the parts outside the CDR3, is DVKVTQSSRYLVKRTGEKVFLECVQDMDHENMFWYRQDPGLGLRLIYFSYDVKMKEKGDIPEGYSVSREKKERFSLILESASTNQTSMYLCASSWASPLHFGNGTRLTVT.

The chain is built from TRBV6-1 and TRBJ2-7; D may be TRBD1 (6 bases). Germline loops: CDR1 MNHNS, CDR2 SASEGT. The CDR3 is made up of 17 amino acids. V dropped 4 bases and J dropped 2 bases, with 21 bases sitting between them. CDR3 sequence reads: CASSVGASWDLAYEQYF. The CDR3 DNA reads as TGTGCCAGCAGTGTGGGGGCTTCCTGGGACCTCGCCTACGAGCAGTACTTC.

This chain joins TRBV5-4 and TRBJ2-1; 12 positions agree with TRBD2. Germline V gene sequence: CDR1 SGHNT, CDR2 YYREEE (reference sequence). CDR3 length: 16 residues. Trimming at V came to 4 bases and at J to 4 bases, leaving 6 bases not matched to a gene. The CDR3 protein is CASSLPSGGEYNEQFF. For the CDR3, the DNA is TGTGCCAGCAGCCTACCTAGCGGGGGGGAATACAATGAGCAGTTCTTC.

The chain couples TRBV6-1 to TRBJ1-2; D is ambiguous. The V and J ends lost 2 bases and 5 bases respectively, with 9 bases between them. CDR1 MNHNS and CDR2 SASEGT come from the germline V gene. The CDR3 consists of 13 residues. CDR3: CASSEQPTYGYTF. CDR3 in DNA: TGTGCCAGCAGTGAACAGCCGACATATGGCTACACCTTC.

The chain uses TRBV7-8 and TRBJ2-7, with D maybe TRBD1 (6 bases). Per germline, CDR1 SGHVS and CDR2 FQNEAQ. Trimming left V 5 bases short and J 2 bases short, with 13 bases between. CDR3 length: 14 residues. The CDR3 DNA sequence: TGTGCCAGCAGCGTGGGACACAAAGCCTACGAGCAGTACTTC. Translated, it gives CASSVGHKAYEQYF.

The V and J genes are TRBV4-2 and TRBJ2-1, with TRBD1 matching over 9 bases. J gave up 8 bases and V 2 bases, and 10 bases lay outside the gene matches. The CDR3 contains 16 residues. From germline, CDR1 is LGHNA and CDR2 YNFKEQ. The CDR3 sequence is CASSQITGGTYDEQFF. In nucleotides, the CDR3 is TGTGCCAGCAGCCAAATAACAGGGGGCACTTACGATGAGCAGTTCTTC.

CDR3: CASALAGAPYEQYF. CDR3 coding DNA: TGTGCCAGCGCCCTGGCGGGGGCCCCCTACGAGCAGTACTTC. The J gene is TRBJ2-7, the V gene TRBV6-5; D perhaps matches TRBD2 (7 bases). Germline assignment: CDR1 MNHEY and CDR2 SVGAGI. V shed 8 bases and J shed 2 bases, with 16 bases lying between them. The CDR3 length is 14 residues.